This TCR beta chain was sequenced during a study of response to subunit inactivated influenza vaccine. Whole-study findings and limits: The authors put forward the suggestion that each seasonal influenza vaccination may bring in only a limited number of new T cells.

As concerns this clonotype: Its antigen is unknown.

TCRdb processed the RT-PCR reads anew with MiXCR; each CDR3 protein has one entry. The repertoire has some 570,000 distinct CDR3 sequences, approximately 10% of them found once; the top ten carry roughly 9.6%. CDR1 is SGHRS, CDR2 YFSETQ, per germline. Trimming pared 0 bases from V and 4 bases from J, leaving 13 bases between. This CDR3 has 15 amino acids. These data were likewise used in another study, on T cells expressing NK-cell markers. Per that study: UMIs were included in TCR beta cDNA generated by 5'RACE template switching. The TCR beta repertoires were obtained from sorted CD3+CD56+NKG2C+, CD3+CD56+NKG2C- and CD3+CD56-NKG2C+ T cells. Of the CD8+ T cells in more than five donors, roughly 1.0-7.5% belonged to dominant NKG2C+ clonotypes. The study found these clonotypes also leading the CD3+CD56-NKG2C+ fraction in a few donors.

This clonotype was sampled from a man aged 50-60 years who received an inactivated influenza vaccine. The J gene is TRBJ1-1, the V gene TRBV5-1, with D maybe TRBD1 (6 bases). The sequencing here drew on PBMCs from blood, taken on the day of vaccination. The CDR3 nucleotides are TGCGCCAGCAGCTTGGTACAGGGTACGGGCACTGAAGCTTTCTTT. As protein: CASSLVQGTGTEAFF.